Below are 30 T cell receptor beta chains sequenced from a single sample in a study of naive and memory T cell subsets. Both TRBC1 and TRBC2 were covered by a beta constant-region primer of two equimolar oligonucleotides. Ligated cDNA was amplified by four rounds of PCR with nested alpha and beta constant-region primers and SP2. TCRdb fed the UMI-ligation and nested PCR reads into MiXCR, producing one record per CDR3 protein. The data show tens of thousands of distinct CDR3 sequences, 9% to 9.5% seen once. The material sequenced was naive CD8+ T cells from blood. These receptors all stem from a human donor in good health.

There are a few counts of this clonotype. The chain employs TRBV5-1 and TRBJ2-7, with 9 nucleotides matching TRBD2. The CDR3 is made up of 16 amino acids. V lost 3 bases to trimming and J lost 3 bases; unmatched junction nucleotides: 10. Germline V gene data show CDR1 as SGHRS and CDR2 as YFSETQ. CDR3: CASSSKLGAGGYEQYF. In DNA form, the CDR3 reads TGCGCCAGCAGCTCCAAATTAGGAGCGGGAGGCTACGAGCAGTACTTC.

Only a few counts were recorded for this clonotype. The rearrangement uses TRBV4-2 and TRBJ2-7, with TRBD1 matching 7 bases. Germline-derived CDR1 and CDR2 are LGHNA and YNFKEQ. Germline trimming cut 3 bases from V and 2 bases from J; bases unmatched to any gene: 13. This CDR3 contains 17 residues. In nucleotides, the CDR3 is TGTGCCAGCAGCCATGTCCGGGACAGTGATCACCCCTACGAGCAGTACTTC. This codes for CASSHVRDSDHPYEQYF.

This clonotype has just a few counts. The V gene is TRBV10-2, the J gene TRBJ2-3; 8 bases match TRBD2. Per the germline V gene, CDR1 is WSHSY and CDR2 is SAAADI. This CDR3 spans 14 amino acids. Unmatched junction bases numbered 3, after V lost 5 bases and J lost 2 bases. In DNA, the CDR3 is TGCGCCAGCAGTCAACTAGCGGCCACAGATACGCAGTATTTT. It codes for CASSQLAATDTQYF.

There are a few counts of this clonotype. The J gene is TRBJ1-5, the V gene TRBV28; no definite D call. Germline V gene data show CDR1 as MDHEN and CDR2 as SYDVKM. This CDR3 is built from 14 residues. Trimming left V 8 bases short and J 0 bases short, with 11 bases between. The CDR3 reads CASLLDDSNQPQHF. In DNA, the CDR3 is TGTGCCAGCCTTTTGGACGATAGCAATCAGCCCCAGCATTTT.

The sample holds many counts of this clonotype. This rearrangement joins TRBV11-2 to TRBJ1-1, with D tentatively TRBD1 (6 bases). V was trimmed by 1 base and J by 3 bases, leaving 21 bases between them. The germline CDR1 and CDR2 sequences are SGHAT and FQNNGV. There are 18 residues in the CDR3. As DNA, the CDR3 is TGTGCCAGCAGCTTAGTTCGTCAGGGGAGGACGGGGGACACTGAAGCTTTCTTT. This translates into CASSLVRQGRTGDTEAFF.

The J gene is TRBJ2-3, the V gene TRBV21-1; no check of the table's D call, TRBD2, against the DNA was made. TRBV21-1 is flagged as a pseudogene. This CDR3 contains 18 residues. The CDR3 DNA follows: TGTGCCAGCAGCACGGGACGATTAGCGGGAGGAAGCACAGATACGCAGTATTTT. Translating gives CASSTGRLAGGSTDTQYF.

The CDR3 bases are TGTGCCAGCAGCTTGACAGGGGTCACCGGGGAGCTGTTTTTT. Translating gives CASSLTGVTGELFF. The chain uses TRBV28 and TRBJ2-2; 8 bases line up with TRBD1. With 6 bases clipped from V and 4 bases from J, the junction kept 4 bases outside the gene matches. Germline CDR1 reads MDHEN; CDR2 reads SYDVKM. The CDR3 totals 14 residues.

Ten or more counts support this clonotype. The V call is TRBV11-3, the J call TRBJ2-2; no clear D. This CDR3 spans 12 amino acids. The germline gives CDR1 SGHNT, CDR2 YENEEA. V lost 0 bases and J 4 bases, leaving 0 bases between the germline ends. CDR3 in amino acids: CASSLDTGELFF. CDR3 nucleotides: TGTGCCAGCAGCTTAGACACCGGGGAGCTGTTTTTT.

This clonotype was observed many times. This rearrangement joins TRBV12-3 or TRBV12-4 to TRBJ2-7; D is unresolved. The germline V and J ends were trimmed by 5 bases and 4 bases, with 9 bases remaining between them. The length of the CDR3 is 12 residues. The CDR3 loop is CASSPVGYEQYF. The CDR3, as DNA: TGTGCCAGCAGTCCCGTGGGTTACGAGCAGTACTTC.

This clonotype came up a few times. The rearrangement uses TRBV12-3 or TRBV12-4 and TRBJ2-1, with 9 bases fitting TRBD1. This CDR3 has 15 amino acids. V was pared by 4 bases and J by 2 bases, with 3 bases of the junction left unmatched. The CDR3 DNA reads TGTGCCAGCAGTTCCGGGACAGGGACCTACAATGAGCAGTTCTTC. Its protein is CASSSGTGTYNEQFF.

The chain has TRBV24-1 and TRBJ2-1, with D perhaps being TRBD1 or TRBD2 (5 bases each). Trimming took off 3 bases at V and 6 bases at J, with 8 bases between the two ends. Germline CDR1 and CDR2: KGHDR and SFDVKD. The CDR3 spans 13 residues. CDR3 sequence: CATSDRGTNEQFF. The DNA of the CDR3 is TGTGCCACCAGTGATCGTGGGACCAATGAGCAGTTCTTC.

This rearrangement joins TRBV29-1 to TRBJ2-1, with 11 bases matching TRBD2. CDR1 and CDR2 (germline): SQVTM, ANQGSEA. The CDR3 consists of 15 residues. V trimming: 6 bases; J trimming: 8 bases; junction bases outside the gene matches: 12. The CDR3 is CSVYHTSGSSYEQFF. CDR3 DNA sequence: TGCAGCGTCTACCATACTAGCGGGAGTAGCTATGAGCAGTTCTTC.

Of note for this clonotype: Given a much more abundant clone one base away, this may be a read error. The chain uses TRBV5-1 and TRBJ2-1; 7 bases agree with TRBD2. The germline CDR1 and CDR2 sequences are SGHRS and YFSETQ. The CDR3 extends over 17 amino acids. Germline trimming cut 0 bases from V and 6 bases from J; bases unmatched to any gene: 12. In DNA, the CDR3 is TGCGCCAGCAGCTTGGATGTCGGCGGGAGTTGCCCCAATGAGCAGTTCTTC. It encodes CASSLDVGGSCPNEQFF.

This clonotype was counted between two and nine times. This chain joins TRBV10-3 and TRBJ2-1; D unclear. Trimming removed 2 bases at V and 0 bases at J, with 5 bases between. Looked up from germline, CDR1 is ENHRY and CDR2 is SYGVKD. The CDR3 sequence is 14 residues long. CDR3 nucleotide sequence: TGTGCCATCAGTGAGCCGAGCTCCTACAATGAGCAGTTCTTC. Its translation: CAISEPSSYNEQFF.

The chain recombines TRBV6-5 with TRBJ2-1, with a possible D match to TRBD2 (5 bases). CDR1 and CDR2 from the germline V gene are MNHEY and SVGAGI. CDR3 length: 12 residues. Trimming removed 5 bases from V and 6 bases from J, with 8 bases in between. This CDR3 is CASSQRGNEQFF. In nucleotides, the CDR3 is TGTGCCAGCAGTCAACGGGGCAATGAGCAGTTCTTC.

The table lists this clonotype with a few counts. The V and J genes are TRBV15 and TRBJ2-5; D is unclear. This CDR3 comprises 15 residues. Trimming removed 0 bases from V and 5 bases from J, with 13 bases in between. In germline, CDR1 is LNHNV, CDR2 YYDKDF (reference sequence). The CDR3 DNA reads TGTGCCACCAGCAGAGAAGCCGGTAGTTTGGAGACCCAGTACTTC. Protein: CATSREAGSLETQYF.

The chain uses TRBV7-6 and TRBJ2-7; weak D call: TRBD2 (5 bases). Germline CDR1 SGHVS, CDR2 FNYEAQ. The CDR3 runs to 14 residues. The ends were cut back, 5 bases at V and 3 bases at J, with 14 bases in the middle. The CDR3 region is CASSLGAEDYEQYF. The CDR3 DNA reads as TGTGCCAGCAGCCTTGGAGCGGAGGACTACGAGCAGTACTTC. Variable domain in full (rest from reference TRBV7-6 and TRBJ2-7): GAGVSQSPRYKVTKRGQDVALRCDPISGHVSLYWYRQALGQGPEFLTYFNYEAQQDKSGLPNDRFSAERPEGSISTLTIQRTEQRDSAMYRCASSLGAEDYEQYFGPGTRLTVT.

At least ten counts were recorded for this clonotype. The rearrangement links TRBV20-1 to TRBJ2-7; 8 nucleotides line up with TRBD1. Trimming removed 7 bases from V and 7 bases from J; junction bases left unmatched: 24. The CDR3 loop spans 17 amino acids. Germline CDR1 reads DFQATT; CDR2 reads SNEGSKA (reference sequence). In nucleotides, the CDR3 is TGCAGTGTTTTCTCAGGGGGCGAGTCCTTTTCCGAGGGGGAGCAGTACTTC. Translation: CSVFSGGESFSEGEQYF.

CDR3 amino acids: CASSHENRDTEAFF. As DNA, the CDR3 is TGCGCCAGCAGCCATGAAAACAGGGACACTGAAGCTTTCTTT. The chain joins TRBV4-1 to TRBJ1-1; the D gene is possibly TRBD1 (6 bases). The CDR3 length is 14 residues. Germline CDR1 is MGHRA and CDR2 is YSYEKL. Trimming cost V 3 bases and J 3 bases, with 11 bases left between them.

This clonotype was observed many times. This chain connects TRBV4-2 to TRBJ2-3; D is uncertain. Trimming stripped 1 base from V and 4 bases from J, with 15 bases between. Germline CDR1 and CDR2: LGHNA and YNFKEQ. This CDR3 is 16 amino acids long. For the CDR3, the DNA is TGTGCCAGCAGCCAAGTTGAAGCGAACTCAGCAGATACGCAGTATTTT. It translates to CASSQVEANSADTQYF.

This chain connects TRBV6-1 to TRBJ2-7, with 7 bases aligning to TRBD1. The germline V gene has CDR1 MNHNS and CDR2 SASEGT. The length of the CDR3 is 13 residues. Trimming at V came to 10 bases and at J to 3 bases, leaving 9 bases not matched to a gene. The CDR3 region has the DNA TGTGCCACGGAGACAGGGATAGTCTACGAGCAGTACTTC. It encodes CATETGIVYEQYF.

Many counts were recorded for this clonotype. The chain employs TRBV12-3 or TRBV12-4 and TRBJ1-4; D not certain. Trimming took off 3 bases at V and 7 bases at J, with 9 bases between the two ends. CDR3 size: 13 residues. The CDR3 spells CASSLMWGEKLFF. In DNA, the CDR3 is TGTGCCAGCAGTTTGATGTGGGGTGAAAAACTGTTTTTT.

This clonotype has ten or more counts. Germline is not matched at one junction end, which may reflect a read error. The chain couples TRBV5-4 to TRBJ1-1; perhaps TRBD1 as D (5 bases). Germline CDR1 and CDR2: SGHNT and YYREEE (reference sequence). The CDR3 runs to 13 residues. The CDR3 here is CASSLWGPGDPAF. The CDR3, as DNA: TGTGCCAGCAGCTTGTGGGGTCCCGGGGACCCGGCTTTT. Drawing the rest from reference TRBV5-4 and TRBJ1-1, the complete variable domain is ETGVTQSPTHLIKTRGQQVTLRCSSQSGHNTVSWYQQALGQGPQFIFQYYREEENGRGNFPPRFSGLQFPNYSSELNVNALELDDSALYLCASSLWGPGDPAFGQGTRLTVV.

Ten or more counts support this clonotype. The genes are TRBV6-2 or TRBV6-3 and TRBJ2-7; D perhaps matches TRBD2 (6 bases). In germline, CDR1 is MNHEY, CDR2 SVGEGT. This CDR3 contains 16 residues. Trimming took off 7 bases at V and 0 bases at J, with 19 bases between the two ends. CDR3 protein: CASKGRDRQISYEQYF. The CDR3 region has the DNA TGTGCCAGCAAGGGGCGGGACCGGCAAATCTCCTACGAGCAGTACTTC.

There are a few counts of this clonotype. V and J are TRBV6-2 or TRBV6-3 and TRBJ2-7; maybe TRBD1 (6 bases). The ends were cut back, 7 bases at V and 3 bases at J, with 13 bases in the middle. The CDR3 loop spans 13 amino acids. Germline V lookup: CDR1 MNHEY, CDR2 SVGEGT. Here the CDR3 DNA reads TGTGCCAGCAACCAGGGGATCGGCTACGAGCAGTACTTC. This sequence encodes CASNQGIGYEQYF.

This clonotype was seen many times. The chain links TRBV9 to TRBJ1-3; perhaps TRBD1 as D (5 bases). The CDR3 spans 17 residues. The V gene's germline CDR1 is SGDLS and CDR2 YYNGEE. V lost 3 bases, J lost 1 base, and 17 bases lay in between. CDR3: CASSARTGDWSGNTIYF. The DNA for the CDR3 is TGTGCCAGCAGCGCCCGAACAGGAGATTGGTCTGGAAACACCATATATTTT.

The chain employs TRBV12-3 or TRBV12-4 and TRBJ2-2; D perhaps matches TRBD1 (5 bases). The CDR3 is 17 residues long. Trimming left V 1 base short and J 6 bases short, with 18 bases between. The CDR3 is CASSLGPPGWSAGELFF. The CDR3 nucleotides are TGTGCCAGCAGTTTAGGGCCTCCAGGGTGGTCCGCCGGGGAGCTGTTTTTT.

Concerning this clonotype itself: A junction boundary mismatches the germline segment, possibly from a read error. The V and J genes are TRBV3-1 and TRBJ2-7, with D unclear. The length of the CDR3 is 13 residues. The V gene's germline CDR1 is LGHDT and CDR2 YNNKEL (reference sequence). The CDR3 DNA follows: TGTGCCAGCAGCCCAGCTAGTTCCTCCGAGCAGTACTTC. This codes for CASSPASSSEQYF.

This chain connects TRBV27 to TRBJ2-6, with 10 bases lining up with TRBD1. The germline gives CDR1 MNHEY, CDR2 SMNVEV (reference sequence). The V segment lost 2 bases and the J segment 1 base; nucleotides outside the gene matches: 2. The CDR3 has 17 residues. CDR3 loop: CASSLGDRGSGANVLTF. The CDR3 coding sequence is TGTGCCAGCAGTTTAGGGGACAGGGGTTCTGGGGCCAACGTCCTGACTTTC.

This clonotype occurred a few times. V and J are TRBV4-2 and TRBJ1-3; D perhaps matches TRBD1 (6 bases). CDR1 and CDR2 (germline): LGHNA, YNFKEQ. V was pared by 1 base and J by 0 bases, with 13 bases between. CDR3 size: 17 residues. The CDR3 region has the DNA TGTGCCAGCAGCCAAGTTGAAGGGGGTAGCTCTGGAAACACCATATATTTT. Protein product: CASSQVEGGSSGNTIYF.